One and the same sample provided the 12 T cell receptor beta chains below, sequenced in a study of cytomegalovirus exposure and HLA in healthy donors. PCR involved 60 Vbeta and 13 Jbeta primers. Measured with immunoSEQ multiplex PCR; TCRdb has only the in-frame clones, and not every one. The sample holds under 200,000 clones; around 82% are singletons and the top ten take roughly 15%. Sequenced: PBMCs. The receptors come from a woman aged 25 to 39 in good health and CMV-seropositive.

V gene TRBV28 combines with J gene TRBJ2-7, with D possibly matching TRBD2 (6 bases). CDR1 and CDR2 (germline): MDHEN, SYDVKM. Trimming pared 7 bases from V and 5 bases from J, leaving 21 bases between. CDR3 length equals 15 residues. Here the CDR3 DNA reads TGTGCCAGCACCACCCGTGGTGGGTGGGGGGACGAGCAGTACTTC. It yields the protein CASTTRGGWGDEQYF.

This chain connects TRBV4-1 to TRBJ1-3; D remains unclear. V was pared by 4 bases and J by 0 bases, with 16 bases between. CDR1 and CDR2 (germline): MGHRA, YSYEKL. The length of the CDR3 is 17 residues. The CDR3 spells CASSPSGKPHSGNTIYF. DNA for the CDR3: TGCGCCAGCAGCCCCTCGGGGAAACCCCACTCTGGAAACACCATATATTTT.

The rearrangement uses TRBV9 and TRBJ2-1, with 10 bases that match TRBD1. Germline CDR1 reads SGDLS; CDR2 reads YYNGEE. V trimming: 3 bases; J trimming: 6 bases; junction bases outside the gene matches: 9. The CDR3 runs 16 residues. CDR3 loop: CASSGGQGPGFNEQFF. The CDR3 nucleotides are TGTGCCAGCAGCGGGGGACAGGGGCCGGGATTCAATGAGCAGTTCTTC.

This clone turned up a few times. The J gene is TRBJ1-5, the V gene TRBV19; 8 bases map to TRBD1. The V gene end was trimmed by 7 bases and the J gene end by 6 bases; junction bases not matched to a gene: 8. The germline V gene encodes CDR1 LNHDA and CDR2 SQIVND (reference sequence). CDR3 length equals 14 residues. The CDR3 spells CASNYDRGAQPQHF. DNA of the CDR3: TGTGCCAGTAATTACGACAGGGGAGCTCAGCCCCAGCATTTT.

The J gene is TRBJ1-3, the V gene TRBV6-5; D not certain. The CDR3 runs 14 residues. Germline loops: CDR1 MNHEY, CDR2 SVGAGI. V gave up 6 bases and J gave up 4 bases, with 13 bases separating them. Here the CDR3 DNA reads TGTGCCAGCAGCTTCGGGTCCGAGGGAAACACCATATATTTT. Translated: CASSFGSEGNTIYF.

The CDR3 DNA reads as TGTGCCAGCAGCTTAGACCGGACAGGGAACGAGCAGTACTTC. It is translated as CASSLDRTGNEQYF. The chain employs TRBV11-2 and TRBJ2-7, with 8 bases matching TRBD1. The CDR3 extends over 14 amino acids. J was trimmed by 5 bases and V by 0 bases; bases with no gene match: 3. The germline gives CDR1 SGHAT, CDR2 FQNNGV.

The chain joins TRBV5-4 to TRBJ2-7; tentatively, D is TRBD2 (6 bases). The V gene's germline CDR1 is SGHNT and CDR2 YYREEE (reference sequence). Trimming took 4 bases from V and 2 from J, leaving 19 bases between them. The length of the CDR3 is 16 residues. The CDR3 nucleotides are TGTGCCAGCAGCCTGGCGGCGGGACGAAGGGCCTACGAGCAGTACTTC. Its translation is CASSLAAGRRAYEQYF.

This chain joins TRBV14 and TRBJ1-2; no clear D gene. The CDR3 spans 15 residues. The germline gives CDR1 SGHDN, CDR2 FVKESK. Trimming took off 0 bases at V and 5 bases at J, with 13 bases between the two ends. The CDR3 nucleotides read TGTGCCAGCAGCCAAGATGCAGTAACAATATATGGCTACACCTTC. Translated, it gives CASSQDAVTIYGYTF.

This chain uses TRBV30 with TRBJ1-4, with no clear D. V gave up 0 bases and J gave up 5 bases, with 13 bases separating them. In germline, CDR1 is GTSNPN, CDR2 SVGIG (reference sequence). CDR3 size: 15 residues. The CDR3 region is CAWSVNEGINEKLFF. DNA of the CDR3: TGTGCCTGGAGTGTTAACGAGGGCATCAATGAAAAACTGTTTTTT. Full variable domain (outside the CDR3, taken from reference TRBV30 and TRBJ1-4): SQTIHQWPATLVQPVGSPLSLECTVEGTSNPNLYWYRQAAGRGLQLLFYSVGIGQISSEVPQNLSASRPQDRQFILSSKKLLLSDSGFYLCAWSVNEGINEKLFFGSGTQLSVL.

The V gene is TRBV11-3, the J gene TRBJ2-1; 7 bases line up with TRBD2. The germline V gene has CDR1 SGHNT and CDR2 YENEEA. The CDR3 sequence is 15 residues long. Unmatched junction bases numbered 2, after V lost 2 bases and J lost 1 base. Here the CDR3 DNA reads TGTGCCAGCAGCTTAAGGACTAGTTCCTACAATGAGCAGTTCTTC. Protein product: CASSLRTSSYNEQFF.

The chain couples TRBV14 to TRBJ2-1; TRBD1 agrees at 8 bases. Germline loops: CDR1 SGHDN, CDR2 FVKESK. V shed 0 bases and J 6 bases; nucleotides not matched to a gene: 4. CDR3 size: 15 residues. DNA of the CDR3: TGTGCCAGCAGCCAAGACAGGGGGCCGGGCAATGAGCAGTTCTTC. Amino acids: CASSQDRGPGNEQFF.

On this clone itself: An end of the junction differs from the germline gene, which may be a read error. This chain connects TRBV6-5 to TRBJ1-2; TRBD1 agrees at 9 bases. Germline V CDR1 and CDR2: MNHEY, SVGAGI. This CDR3 has 15 residues. CDR3 coding DNA: TGTACCAGCAGTTATAGTGGACAGGGGACCTATGGCTACACCTTC. Its translation: CTSSYSGQGTYGYTF.